The rows below give T cell receptor beta chains drawn from one sample of a study of T cells in Graves' hyperthyroidism and ophthalmopathy. TCRdb passed the multiplex PCR reads through MiXCR, listing each CDR3 protein once. The sample has roughly 350,000 distinct CDR3 sequences; around 15% are singletons. Source material: blood. Every receptor here comes from a woman aged 25-40 years with Graves' ophthalmopathy. Each CDR3 is given with its conserved first and last residue. The D gene is left open where the match is weak. Size values are once, few and many counts, or a class for expanded clones, and some rows have none.

TRBJ2-7	TRBV15	TRBD2	-	CATSRVGLGSYEQYF	TGTGCCACCAGCAGAGTGGGACTAGGTTCCTACGAGCAGTACTTC
TRBJ1-4	TRBV30	-	many	CAWKQGPLTSTNEKLFF	TGTGCCTGGAAACAGGGACCGTTAACGTCTACTAATGAAAAACTGTTTTTT
TRBJ2-3	TRBV12-3/TRBV12-4	TRBD2	many	CASSSSGTSIDTQYF	TGTGCCAGCAGTTCATCCGGGACTAGCATCGATACGCAGTATTTT
TRBJ2-6	TRBV9	TRBD2	-	CASSRGLAGDLSSGANVLTF	TGTGCCAGCAGTCGTGGACTAGCGGGGGATCTCAGCTCTGGGGCCAACGTCCTGACTTTC
TRBJ1-2	TRBV30	-	-	CAWNWNRAYGYTF	TGTGCCTGGAACTGGAACAGGGCCTATGGCTACACCTTC
TRBJ2-7	TRBV28	TRBD1	-	CASRLGQGTGEQYF	TGTGCCAGCAGACTAGGACAGGGGACGGGCGAGCAGTACTTC
TRBJ2-7	TRBV4-1	-	many	CASRGEIGDPYEQYF	TGCGCCAGCAGGGGGGAAATCGGGGACCCCTACGAGCAGTACTTC
TRBJ2-7	TRBV6-1	-	many	CASSESQWGGANYEQYF	TGTGCCAGCAGTGAGTCCCAGTGGGGGGGCGCCAACTACGAGCAGTACTTC
TRBJ2-5	TRBV20-1	TRBD2	many	CSARVSGGLETQYF	TGCAGTGCTAGAGTTTCGGGGGGGCTGGAGACCCAGTACTTC
TRBJ1-6	TRBV12-3/TRBV12-4	-	many	CASSVDNSPLHF	TGTGCCAGCAGCGTGGATAATTCACCCCTCCACTTT
TRBJ1-1	TRBV11-2	TRBD1	many	CASSSLDRVETEAFF	TGTGCCAGCAGCTCGCTGGACAGGGTTGAAACTGAAGCTTTCTTT
TRBJ2-1	TRBV7-2	TRBD2	-	CASSLGLAGGRSSYEQFF	TGTGCCAGCAGCTTGGGACTAGCGGGGGGACGAAGCTCCTACGAGCAGTTCTTC
TRBJ2-5	TRBV11-2	TRBD2	many	CASSSDKISGGNQETQYF	TGTGCCAGCAGCTCAGATAAGATTAGCGGGGGAAACCAAGAGACCCAGTACTTC
TRBJ1-5	TRBV6-1	-	many	CASSELGSRNNQPQHF	TGTGCCAGCAGTGAATTAGGCTCGCGGAACAATCAGCCCCAGCATTTT
TRBJ1-4	TRBV7-6	-	-	CASSFGFLPWGAGGDEKLFF	TGTGCCAGCAGCTTCGGGTTTTTGCCCTGGGGCGCCGGCGGGGATGAAAAACTGTTTTTT
TRBJ2-1	TRBV5-6	TRBD2	many	CASSLDGWRGGNEQFF	TGTGCCAGCAGCTTGGATGGTTGGCGGGGGGGCAATGAGCAGTTCTTC
TRBJ2-7	TRBV2	TRBD1	many	CASSEDRGKTYEQYF	TGTGCCAGCAGTGAAGACAGGGGAAAAACCTACGAGCAGTACTTC
TRBJ2-1	TRBV7-9	-	many	CASSSQIYDEQFF	TGTGCCAGCAGCTCACAAATCTACGATGAGCAGTTCTTC
TRBJ1-6	TRBV27	-	many	CASSDTIGADLYSYNSPLHF	TGTGCCAGCAGTGATACCATCGGGGCAGACCTGTACTCCTATAATTCACCCCTCCACTTT